This T cell receptor beta chain was found in a study of blood T cell repertoires in COVID-19. Study background: The origin of the acute and convalescent COVID-19 samples was the United States, Italy and Spain. PBMCs, B-cell-depleted T cells, or T cells were the source of the cDNA or gDNA that made up the material.

During active infection, Seattle patients enrolled and were then monitored through disease. Methods used by the authors: Amplification from reference gene primers served as the basis for estimated nucleated cell counts. Sequencing used immunoSEQ multiplex PCR; TCRdb keeps in-frame clones, though not all of them. V, J and clone size were drawn from that table, and D and trimming were deduced from the DNA. The sample lists nearly 200,000 clones, 70% to 90% occurring once. This clone showed up just once. The CDR3 loop spans 15 amino acids. CDR1 SGHTA and CDR2 FQGNSA come from the germline V gene. The J segment lost 7 bases and the V segment lost 1 base, leaving 4 bases of the junction unmatched.

The rearrangement joins TRBV7-2 to TRBJ1-4; 9 bases align to TRBD1. The specimen was peripheral blood. This TCR came from a man between 60 and 70 years old with COVID-19, enrolled during active disease. The CDR3 bases are TGTGCCAGCAGCTTAGGGGGGACAGGGATTGAAAAACTGTTTTTT. As protein: CASSLGGTGIEKLFF.